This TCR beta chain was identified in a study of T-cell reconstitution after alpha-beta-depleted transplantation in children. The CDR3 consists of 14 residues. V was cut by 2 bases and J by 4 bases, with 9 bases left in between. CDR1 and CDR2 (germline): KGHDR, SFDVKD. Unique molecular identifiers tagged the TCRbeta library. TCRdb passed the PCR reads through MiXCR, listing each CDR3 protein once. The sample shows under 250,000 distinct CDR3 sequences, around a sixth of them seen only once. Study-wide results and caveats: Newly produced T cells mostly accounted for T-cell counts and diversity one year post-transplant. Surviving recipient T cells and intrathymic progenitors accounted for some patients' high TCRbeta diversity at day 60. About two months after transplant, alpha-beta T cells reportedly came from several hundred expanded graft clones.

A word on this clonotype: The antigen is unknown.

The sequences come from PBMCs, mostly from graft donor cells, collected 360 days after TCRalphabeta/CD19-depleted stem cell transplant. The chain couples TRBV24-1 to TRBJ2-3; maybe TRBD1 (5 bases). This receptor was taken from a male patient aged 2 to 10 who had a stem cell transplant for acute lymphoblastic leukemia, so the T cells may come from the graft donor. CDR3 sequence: CATSDSRGADTQYF. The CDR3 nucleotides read TGTGCCACCAGTGATTCAAGGGGCGCAGATACGCAGTATTTT.